This record concerns one T cell receptor beta chain sequence. Its matching antigen is unknown. This sample stems from a study of T-cell reconstitution after alpha-beta-depleted transplantation in children. Preparation of the TCRbeta library was carried out with unique molecular identifiers. TCRdb recomputed calls from the PCR reads with MiXCR, one row per CDR3 protein. Here the sample spans about 290,000 distinct CDR3 sequences, around 7.3% being singletons. With V trimmed by 2 bases and J by 6 bases, 8 bases remained unmatched. The CDR3 has 15 amino acids. Germline V gene sequence: CDR1 DFQATT, CDR2 SNEGSKA (reference sequence). General study results and limits: The high TCRbeta diversity at day 60 in some patients came from surviving recipient T cells and thymic progenitors. Most T-cell counts and diversity one year after the transplant came from T cells that were newly produced. The study reportedly traced alpha-beta T cells about two months after transplant to several hundred expanded graft clones.

The source material was peripheral blood, sampled 360 days after TCRalphabeta/CD19-depleted stem cell transplant. The receptor was derived from a female patient between 2 and 10 years old who had a stem cell transplant for Fanconi anemia, so the T cells may come from the graft donor. The rearrangement uses TRBV20-1 and TRBJ2-1, with TRBD2 matching over 9 bases. The CDR3 sequence is CSARYLAGTLNEQFF. The DNA for the CDR3 is TGCAGTGCTAGATACCTAGCGGGGACTCTCAATGAGCAGTTCTTC.